This entry concerns a single TCR beta chain. What it binds is not known. This specimen belongs to a study of a mutant IDH1 vaccine in newly diagnosed glioma. The time point was: week 47, end of study. Vaccination used 300 ug of mutant IDH1 20-mer peptide per dose, with topical imiquimod. During weeks 1, 3, 5, 7, 11, 15, 19 and 23, patients received eight vaccinations. CDR1 is MGHDK and CDR2 is SYGVNS in the germline V gene. This CDR3 is built from 13 residues. V lost 6 bases to trimming and J lost 1 base; unmatched junction nucleotides: 2. Produced via immunoSEQ multiplex PCR; TCRdb's table is partial and in-frame only. The sample yields roughly 86,000 clones, approximately 75% seen once. Study-wide findings and caveats: Of the patients, 93.3% had vaccine-induced immune responses.

Sequencing was performed on PBMCs, taken from a glioma patient whose treatment included an IDH1 peptide vaccine. The sequence derives from a man aged 40-50 years with glioma. This sequence joins TRBV25-1 and TRBJ1-1; TRBD1 matches 7 bases. The CDR3 region is CASRDRRNTEAFF. In DNA, the CDR3 is TGTGCCAGCAGGGACAGGCGGAACACTGAAGCTTTCTTT. Complete variable domain (other parts from reference TRBV25-1 and TRBJ1-1): EADIYQTPRYLVIGTGKKITLECSQTMGHDKMYWYQQDPGMELHLIHYSYGVNSTEKGDLSSESTVSRIRTEHFPLTLESARPSHTSQYLCASRDRRNTEAFFGQGTRLTVV.